This TCR beta chain was profiled in a study of fetal regulatory T cell absence and autoimmunity (dated by TCRdb to 2017 to 2019). Study-wide context: The IPEX patients showed exocrine pancreas autoimmunity in the absence of clinical diabetes. The research as a whole found: The oligoclonal enrichment was interpreted as support for antigen-driven autoimmunity in the pancreas before birth in IPEX syndrome. The TCR compartment showed significant oligoclonal enrichment in pancreas versus cord blood, with some top clones over 95-fold enriched. TRB gene family usage was found to be broadly similar between cord blood and pancreas and to resemble published neonatal and adult repertoires.

On the immunoSEQ human TCRbeta survey platform, a two-step multiplex PCR amplified and barcoded the TCRbeta CDR3 regions. Sequencing of the libraries was done on Illumina instruments, and IgH was sequenced in parallel from the same samples. The authors processed their data as follows. To remove PCR and sequencing errors, raw reads were filtered against the IMGT V, D, J definitions and then binned using a nearest-neighbor algorithm. Clones were defined by identical nucleotide sequence; differential abundance between tissues used per-clone Fisher exact tests with pFDR threshold p<0.01. Clones with frequencies too low for statistical inference were excluded by a minimum inclusion filter of 10 in either sample. The immunoSEQ Analyzer was used for pairwise clonal comparisons, and IMGT tools were used to assess gene family usage. The table comes from immuneACCESS by way of TCRdb, which keeps in-frame sequences with V and J called. Part of the clones is missing from these tables; in studies checked, under half for an unresolved V gene and the rest for unknown reasons. V, J and clone size reflect that table, while D and trimming were determined from the DNA. Present in this sample are around 100,000 clones, roughly 78% of which were seen just once. The top ten constitute 1.5% to 2% of the sample.

This clone appeared a single time. Its target antigen remains unknown. Per-base quality was not reported, and no clone a single base away is much larger than it. The CDR3 runs 14 residues from the cysteine to the phenylalanine. CDR3 DNA only is kept here, 42 bases in frame from base 1. Reading the germline V gene gives CDR1 LGHNA and CDR2 YSLEER. V sheds 4 bases and J sheds 3 bases, leaving 12 bases between their ends. Genomic DNA from frozen pancreas tissue was processed for repertoire sequencing. The DNeasy Blood and Tissue Kit was used to extract 2-3 ug of genomic DNA from either umbilical cord blood or frozen pancreas.

The receptor was derived from a male donor with IPEX syndrome. Sequencing used pancreas tissue. The chain links TRBV4-3 with TRBJ1-1; the D gene is possibly TRBD1, with 6 bases matching. The DNA sequence is given as TGCGCCAGCAGCCCGACAGGTTGGTACACTGAAGCTTTCTTT. This sequence encodes CASSPTGWYTEAFF.